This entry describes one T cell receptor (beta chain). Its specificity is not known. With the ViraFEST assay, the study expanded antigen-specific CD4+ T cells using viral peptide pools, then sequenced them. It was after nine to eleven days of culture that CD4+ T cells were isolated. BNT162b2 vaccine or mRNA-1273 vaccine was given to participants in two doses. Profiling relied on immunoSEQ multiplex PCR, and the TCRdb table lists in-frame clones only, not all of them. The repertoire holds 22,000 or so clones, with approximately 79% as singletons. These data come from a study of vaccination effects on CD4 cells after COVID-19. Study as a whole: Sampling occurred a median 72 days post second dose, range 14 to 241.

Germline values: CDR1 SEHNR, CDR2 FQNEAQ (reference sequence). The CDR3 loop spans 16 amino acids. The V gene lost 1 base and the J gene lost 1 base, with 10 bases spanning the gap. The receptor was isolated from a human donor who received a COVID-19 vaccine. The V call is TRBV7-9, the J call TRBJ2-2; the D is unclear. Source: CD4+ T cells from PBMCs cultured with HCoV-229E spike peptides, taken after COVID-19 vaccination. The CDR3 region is CASSLELWGNTGELFF. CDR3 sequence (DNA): TGTGCCAGCAGCTTAGAGCTTTGGGGGAACACCGGGGAGCTGTTTTTT.